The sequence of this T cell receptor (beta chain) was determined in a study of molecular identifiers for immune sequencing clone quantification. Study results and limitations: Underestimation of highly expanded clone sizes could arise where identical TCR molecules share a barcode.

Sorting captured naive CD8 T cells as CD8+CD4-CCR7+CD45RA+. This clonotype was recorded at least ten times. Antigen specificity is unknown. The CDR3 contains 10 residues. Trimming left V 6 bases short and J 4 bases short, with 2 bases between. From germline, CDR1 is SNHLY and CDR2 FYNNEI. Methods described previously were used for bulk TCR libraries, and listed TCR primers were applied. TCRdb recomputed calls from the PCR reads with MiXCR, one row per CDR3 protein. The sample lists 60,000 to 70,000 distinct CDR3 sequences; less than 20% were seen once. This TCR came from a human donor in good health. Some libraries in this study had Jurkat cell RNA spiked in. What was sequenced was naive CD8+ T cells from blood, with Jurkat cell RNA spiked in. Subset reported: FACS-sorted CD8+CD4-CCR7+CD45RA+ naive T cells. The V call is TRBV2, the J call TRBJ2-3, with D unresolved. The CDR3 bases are TGTGCCAGCAGGGCAGATACGCAGTATTTT. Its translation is CASRADTQYF.